A selection of T cell receptor beta chains follows, all from one sample in a study of patients and donors after allogeneic stem cell transplantation. MiXCR, applied by TCRdb to the RT-PCR reads, yields one record per CDR3 protein. The sample includes tens of thousands of distinct CDR3 sequences, less than 30% of them seen just once. The material sequenced was blood, either unsorted or a sorted T cell fraction (not recorded which). These receptors were collected from a human donor who was either an allogeneic HSCT recipient or a stem cell or donor lymphocyte infusion donor (not recorded which). It is not recorded whose cells these are; they may come from a transplant donor. Each CDR3 is given with its conserved first and last residue. A D gene is named only where the DNA matches it firmly. Not all rows give a size; the values are once, few, many and, for expanded clones, a class.

CDR3 length: 15
D gene: TRBD1
V gene: TRBV6-5
clone size: few
J gene: TRBJ1-4
CDR3 protein: CASSSQGLKGRKLFF
CDR3 DNA: TGTGCCAGCAGCTCACAGGGGCTCAAAGGAAGAAAACTGTTTTTT

CDR3 length: 14
D gene: -
V gene: TRBV7-3
clone size: many
J gene: TRBJ1-1
CDR3 protein: CASSLTAFNTEAFF
CDR3 DNA: TGTGCCAGCAGCCTCACAGCCTTCAACACTGAAGCTTTCTTT

CDR3 length: 17
D gene: -
V gene: TRBV9
clone size: few
J gene: TRBJ1-3
CDR3 protein: CASSVAYRPFSGNTIYF
CDR3 DNA: TGTGCCAGCAGCGTAGCTTACAGGCCTTTCTCTGGAAACACCATATATTTT

CDR3 length: 11
D gene: -
V gene: TRBV12-3/TRBV12-4
clone size: many
J gene: TRBJ2-3
CDR3 protein: CASREADTQYF
CDR3 DNA: TGTGCCAGCAGGGAGGCAGATACGCAGTATTTT

CDR3 length: 15
D gene: -
V gene: TRBV4-2
clone size: few
J gene: TRBJ1-6
CDR3 protein: CASSHQDTDNSPLHF
CDR3 DNA: TGTGCCAGCAGCCACCAGGACACCGATAATTCACCCCTCCACTTT

CDR3 length: 13
D gene: -
V gene: TRBV5-6
clone size: -
J gene: TRBJ1-2
CDR3 protein: CASSLGHNYGYTF
CDR3 DNA: TGTGCCAGCAGCTTGGGACATAACTATGGCTACACCTTC

CDR3 length: 13
D gene: TRBD1
V gene: TRBV12-3/TRBV12-4
clone size: few
J gene: TRBJ1-2
CDR3 protein: CASSLDRNYGYTF
CDR3 DNA: TGTGCCAGCAGTTTGGACAGGAACTATGGCTACACCTTC

CDR3 length: 14
D gene: TRBD2
V gene: TRBV24-1
clone size: few
J gene: TRBJ2-5
CDR3 protein: CATSVSGGQETQYF
CDR3 DNA: TGTGCCACCAGTGTTAGCGGGGGGCAAGAGACCCAGTACTTC

CDR3 length: 13
D gene: -
V gene: TRBV4-2
clone size: -
J gene: TRBJ2-3
CDR3 protein: CASSQVSADTQYF
CDR3 DNA: TGTGCCAGCAGCCAAGTTAGTGCAGATACGCAGTATTTT

CDR3 length: 17
D gene: -
V gene: TRBV5-6
clone size: few
J gene: TRBJ1-5
CDR3 protein: CASSLCLTDPSNQPQHF
CDR3 DNA: TGTGCCAGCAGCTTGTGTTTGACAGATCCAAGCAATCAGCCCCAGCATTTT

CDR3 length: 12
D gene: -
V gene: TRBV10-3
clone size: few
J gene: TRBJ1-2
CDR3 protein: CAISRDNYGYTF
CDR3 DNA: TGTGCCATCAGTAGGGACAACTATGGCTACACCTTC

CDR3 length: 14
D gene: -
V gene: TRBV12-3/TRBV12-4
clone size: -
J gene: TRBJ2-3
CDR3 protein: CASSSNTGLDTQYF
CDR3 DNA: TGTGCCAGCAGTTCCAACACAGGGCTCGATACGCAGTATTTT

CDR3 length: 14
D gene: -
V gene: TRBV6-5
clone size: -
J gene: TRBJ1-3
CDR3 protein: CASSPRDSGNTIYF
CDR3 DNA: TGTGCCAGCAGTCCCAGGGACTCCGGAAACACCATATATTTT

CDR3 length: 14
D gene: -
V gene: TRBV7-9
clone size: -
J gene: TRBJ1-6
CDR3 protein: CASSLGRGNSPLHF
CDR3 DNA: TGTGCCAGCAGCTTAGGCCGGGGAAATTCACCCCTCCACTTT

CDR3 length: 13
D gene: -
V gene: TRBV24-1
clone size: few
J gene: TRBJ2-2
CDR3 protein: CATSEENTGELFF
CDR3 DNA: TGTGCCACCAGTGAAGAGAACACCGGGGAGCTGTTTTTT

CDR3 length: 14
D gene: -
V gene: TRBV5-1
clone size: many
J gene: TRBJ2-7
CDR3 protein: CASSQLGGTYEQYF
CDR3 DNA: TGCGCCAGCAGCCAACTGGGTGGGACCTACGAGCAGTACTTC

CDR3 length: 16
D gene: -
V gene: TRBV7-9
clone size: -
J gene: TRBJ1-2
CDR3 protein: CASSLGRTAPNYGYTF
CDR3 DNA: TGTGCCAGCAGCTTAGGCCGGACAGCGCCTAACTATGGCTACACCTTC

CDR3 length: 12
D gene: -
V gene: TRBV9
clone size: few
J gene: TRBJ1-2
CDR3 protein: CASSPPNYGYTF
CDR3 DNA: TGTGCCAGCTCACCACCTAACTATGGCTACACCTTC

CDR3 length: 14
D gene: -
V gene: TRBV20-1
clone size: many
J gene: TRBJ1-4
CDR3 protein: CSASLRVTNEKLFF
CDR3 DNA: TGCAGTGCTAGCCTCAGGGTAACTAATGAAAAACTGTTTTTT

CDR3 length: 12
D gene: -
V gene: TRBV29-1
clone size: many
J gene: TRBJ1-2
CDR3 protein: CSVEDRVNGYTF
CDR3 DNA: TGCAGCGTTGAAGATCGTGTAAATGGCTACACCTTC

CDR3 length: 12
D gene: -
V gene: TRBV29-1
clone size: -
J gene: TRBJ2-1
CDR3 protein: CSVEWAYNEQFF
CDR3 DNA: TGCAGCGTCGAATGGGCCTACAATGAGCAGTTCTTC

CDR3 length: 17
D gene: -
V gene: TRBV13
clone size: many
J gene: TRBJ1-1
CDR3 protein: CASSLNPAELMNTEAFF
CDR3 DNA: TGTGCCAGCAGCTTAAACCCCGCGGAACTGATGAACACTGAAGCTTTCTTT

CDR3 length: 13
D gene: -
V gene: TRBV29-1
clone size: many
J gene: TRBJ1-4
CDR3 protein: CSVAPGSREKLFF
CDR3 DNA: TGCAGCGTCGCTCCGGGATCCAGGGAAAAACTGTTTTTT

CDR3 length: 16
D gene: -
V gene: TRBV12-3/TRBV12-4
clone size: few
J gene: TRBJ1-5
CDR3 protein: CASSRTGTGSFQPQHF
CDR3 DNA: TGTGCCAGCAGCCGTACTGGAACAGGGAGTTTTCAGCCCCAGCATTTT

CDR3 length: 11
D gene: -
V gene: TRBV7-2
clone size: -
J gene: TRBJ2-3
CDR3 protein: CASTETDTQYF
CDR3 DNA: TGTGCCAGCACCGAAACAGATACGCAGTATTTT

CDR3 length: 14
D gene: TRBD1
V gene: TRBV12-3/TRBV12-4
clone size: few
J gene: TRBJ1-1
CDR3 protein: CASSGAGGMTEAFF
CDR3 DNA: TGTGCCAGCAGTGGGGCAGGGGGCATGACTGAAGCTTTCTTT